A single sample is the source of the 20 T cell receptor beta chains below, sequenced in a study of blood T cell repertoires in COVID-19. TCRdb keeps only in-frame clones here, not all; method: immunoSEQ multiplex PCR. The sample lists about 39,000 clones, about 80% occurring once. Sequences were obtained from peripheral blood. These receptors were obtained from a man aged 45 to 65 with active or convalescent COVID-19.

In DNA form, the CDR3 reads TGTGCCAGCAGCTTAGCGGGACTAGCGGGGGAAGAGACCCAGTACTTC. Its protein is CASSLAGLAGEETQYF. The V call is TRBV7-9, the J call TRBJ2-5, with 14 bases that match TRBD2. V dropped 0 bases and J dropped 3; count of bases not matched to a gene: 0. Per the germline V gene, CDR1 is SEHNR and CDR2 is FQNEAQ (reference sequence). The CDR3 sequence is 16 residues long.

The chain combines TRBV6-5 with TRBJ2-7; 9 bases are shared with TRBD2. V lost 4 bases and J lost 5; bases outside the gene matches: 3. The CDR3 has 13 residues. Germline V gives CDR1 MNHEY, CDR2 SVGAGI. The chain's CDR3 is CASSWGTSNEQYF. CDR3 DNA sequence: TGTGCCAGCAGTTGGGGGACTAGCAACGAGCAGTACTTC.

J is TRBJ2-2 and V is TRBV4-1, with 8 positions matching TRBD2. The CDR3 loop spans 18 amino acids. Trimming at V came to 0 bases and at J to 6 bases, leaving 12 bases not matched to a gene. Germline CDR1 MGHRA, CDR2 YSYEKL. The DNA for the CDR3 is TGCGCCAGCAGCCAAGAACCCGCTAGCGGGTGGCCTTCCGGGGAGCTGTTTTTT. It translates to CASSQEPASGWPSGELFF.

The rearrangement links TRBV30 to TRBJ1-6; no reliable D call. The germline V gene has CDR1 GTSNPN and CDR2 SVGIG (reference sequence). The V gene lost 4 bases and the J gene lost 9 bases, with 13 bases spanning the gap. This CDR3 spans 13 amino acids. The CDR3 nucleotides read TGTGCCTGGACTAGGGAGAGTGGTTCACCCCTCCACTTT. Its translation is CAWTRESGSPLHF.

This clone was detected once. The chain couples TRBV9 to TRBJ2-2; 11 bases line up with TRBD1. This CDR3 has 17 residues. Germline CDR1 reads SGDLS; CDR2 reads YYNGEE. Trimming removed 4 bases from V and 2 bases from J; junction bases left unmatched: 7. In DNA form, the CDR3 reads TGTGCCAGCAGCCAAAGTCGGACAGGGGGCAACACCGGGGAGCTGTTTTTT. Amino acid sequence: CASSQSRTGGNTGELFF.

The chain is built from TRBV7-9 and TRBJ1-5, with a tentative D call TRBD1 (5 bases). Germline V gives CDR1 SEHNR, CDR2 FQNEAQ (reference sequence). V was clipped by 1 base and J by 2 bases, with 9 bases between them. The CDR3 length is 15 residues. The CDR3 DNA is TGTGCCAGCAGCTTAGTGGGGGAGGGCAATCAGCCCCAGCATTTT. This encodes CASSLVGEGNQPQHF. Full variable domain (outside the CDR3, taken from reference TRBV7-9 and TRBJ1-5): DTGVSQNPRHKITKRGQNVTFRCDPISEHNRLYWYRQTLGQGPEFLTYFQNEAQLEKSRLLSDRFSAERPKGSFSTLEIQRTEQGDSAMYLCASSLVGEGNQPQHFGDGTRLSIL.

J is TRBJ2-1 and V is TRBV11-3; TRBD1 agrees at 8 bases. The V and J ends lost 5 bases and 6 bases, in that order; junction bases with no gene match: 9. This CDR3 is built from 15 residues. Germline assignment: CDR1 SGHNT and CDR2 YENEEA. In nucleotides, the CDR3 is TGTGCCAGCAGCCTCCGACAGGGGAATAGCAATGAGCAGTTCTTC. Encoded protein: CASSLRQGNSNEQFF.

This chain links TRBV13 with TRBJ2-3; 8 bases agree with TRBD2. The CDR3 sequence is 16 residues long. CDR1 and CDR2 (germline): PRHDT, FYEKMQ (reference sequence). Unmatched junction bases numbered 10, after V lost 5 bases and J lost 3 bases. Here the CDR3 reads CASSPRRGGGTDTQYF. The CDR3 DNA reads TGTGCCAGCAGCCCCCGCCGGGGGGGAGGGACAGATACGCAGTATTTT.

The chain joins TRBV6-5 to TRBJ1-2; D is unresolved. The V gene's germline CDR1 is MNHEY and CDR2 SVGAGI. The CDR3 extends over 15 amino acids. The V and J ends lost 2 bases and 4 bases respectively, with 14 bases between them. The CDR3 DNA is TGTGCCAGCAGTTACCTCGGGTCTCGGGTCTATGGCTACACCTTC. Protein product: CASSYLGSRVYGYTF.

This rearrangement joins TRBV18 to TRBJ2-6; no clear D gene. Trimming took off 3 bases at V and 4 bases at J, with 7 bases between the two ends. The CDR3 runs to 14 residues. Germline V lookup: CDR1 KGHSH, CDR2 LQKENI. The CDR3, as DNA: TGTGCCAGCTCACCCCAGTGGGGGGCCAACGTCCTGACTTTC. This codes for CASSPQWGANVLTF.

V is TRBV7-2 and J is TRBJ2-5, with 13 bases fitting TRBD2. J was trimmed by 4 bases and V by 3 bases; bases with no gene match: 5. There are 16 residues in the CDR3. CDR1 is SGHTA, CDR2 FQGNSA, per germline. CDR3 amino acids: CASSFTSGGAGETQYF. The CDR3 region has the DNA TGTGCCAGCAGCTTTACTAGCGGGGGGGCGGGAGAGACCCAGTACTTC.

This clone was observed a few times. The CDR3 loop reads CASSSTGVNTGELFF. In DNA, the CDR3 is TGTGCCAGCAGTTCGACAGGGGTGAACACCGGGGAGCTGTTTTTT. J is TRBJ2-2 and V is TRBV7-7; 8 nucleotides match TRBD1. V lost 6 bases and J lost 1; bases outside the gene matches: 4. From germline, CDR1 is SSHAT and CDR2 FNYEAQ (reference sequence). There are 15 residues in the CDR3. The full variable domain, in which reference TRBV7-7 and TRBJ2-2 provide the parts outside the CDR3, is GAGVSQSPRYKVTKRGQDVTLRCDPISSHATLYWYQQALGQGPEFLTYFNYEAQPDKSGLPSDRFSAERPEGSISTLTIQRTEQRDSAMYRCASSSTGVNTGELFFGEGSRLTVL.

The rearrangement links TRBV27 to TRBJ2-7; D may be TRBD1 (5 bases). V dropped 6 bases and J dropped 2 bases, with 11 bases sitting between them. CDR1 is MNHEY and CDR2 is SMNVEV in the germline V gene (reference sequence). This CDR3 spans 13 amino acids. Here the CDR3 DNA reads TGTGCCAGCAGATGGCAGGGTACCTACGAGCAGTACTTC. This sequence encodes CASRWQGTYEQYF.

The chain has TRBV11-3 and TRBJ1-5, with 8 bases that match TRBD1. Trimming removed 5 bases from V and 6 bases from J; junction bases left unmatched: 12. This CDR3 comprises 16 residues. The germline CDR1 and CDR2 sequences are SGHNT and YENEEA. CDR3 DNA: TGTGCCAGCAGCCGAGAGGGGGCAGGGGGCACTCAGCCCCAGCATTTT. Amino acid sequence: CASSREGAGGTQPQHF.

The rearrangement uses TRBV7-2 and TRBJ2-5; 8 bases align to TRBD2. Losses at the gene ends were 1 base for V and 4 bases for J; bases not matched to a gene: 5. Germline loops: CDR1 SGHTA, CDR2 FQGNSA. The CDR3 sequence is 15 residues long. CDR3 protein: CASSLVGGGSETQYF. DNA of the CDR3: TGTGCCAGCAGCTTAGTCGGGGGGGGGTCAGAGACCCAGTACTTC. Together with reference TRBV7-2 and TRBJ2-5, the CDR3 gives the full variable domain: GAGVSQSPSNKVTEKGKDVELRCDPISGHTALYWYRQSLGQGLEFLIYFQGNSAPDKSGLPSDRFSAERTGGSVSTLTIQRTQQEDSAVYLCASSLVGGGSETQYFGPGTRLLVL.

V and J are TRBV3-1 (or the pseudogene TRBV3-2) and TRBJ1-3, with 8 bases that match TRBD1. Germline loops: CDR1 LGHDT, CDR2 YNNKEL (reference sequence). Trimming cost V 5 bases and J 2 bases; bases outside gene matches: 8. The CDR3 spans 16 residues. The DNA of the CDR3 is TGTGCCAGCAGCGCACAAAGCAGGGGGCCTGGAAACACCATATATTTT. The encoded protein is CASSAQSRGPGNTIYF.

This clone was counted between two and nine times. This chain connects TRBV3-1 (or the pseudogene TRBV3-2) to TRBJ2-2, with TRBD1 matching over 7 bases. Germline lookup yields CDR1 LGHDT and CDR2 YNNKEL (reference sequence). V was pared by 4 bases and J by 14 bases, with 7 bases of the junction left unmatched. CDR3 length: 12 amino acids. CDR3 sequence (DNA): TGTGCCAGCAGCCGAGGACAGGAGCAACTGTTTTTT. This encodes CASSRGQEQLFF.

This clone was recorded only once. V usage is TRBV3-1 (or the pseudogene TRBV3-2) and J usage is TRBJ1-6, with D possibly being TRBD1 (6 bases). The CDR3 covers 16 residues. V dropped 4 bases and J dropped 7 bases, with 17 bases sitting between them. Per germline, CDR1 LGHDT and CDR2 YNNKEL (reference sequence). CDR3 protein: CASSLQGQGRNSPLHF. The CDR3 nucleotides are TGTGCCAGCAGCCTCCAAGGGCAGGGGCGGAATTCACCCCTCCACTTT.

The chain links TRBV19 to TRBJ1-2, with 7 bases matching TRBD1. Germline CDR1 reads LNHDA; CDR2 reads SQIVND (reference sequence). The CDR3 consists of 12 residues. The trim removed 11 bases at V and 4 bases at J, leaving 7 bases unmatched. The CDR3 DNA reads TGTGCCCTGCAGGACAGGTCCTATGGCTACACCTTC. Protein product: CALQDRSYGYTF.

The DNA for the CDR3 is TGTGCCAGCAGTTTATACAGGGGGCCCACAACTAATGAAAAACTGTTTTTT. This sequence encodes CASSLYRGPTTNEKLFF. The rearrangement joins TRBV27 to TRBJ1-4; 9 nucleotides match TRBD1. CDR1 and CDR2 from the germline V gene are MNHEY and SMNVEV (reference sequence). After removal of 1 base from V and 0 bases from J, the junction contained 3 bases not matched to a gene. The CDR3 contains 17 residues.